Described below is a single TCR beta chain sequence and its context. Its antigen has not been determined. No much larger clone exists at a distance of one base, and base qualities are not known. The intended sense of this specimen's treatment or condition label: suppressive antiretroviral therapy. A pool of overlapping HIV-1 Gag 15-mer peptides, at roughly 0.91 ug per peptide per mL, was used to stimulate the cells. Nonresponding CD40L-negative CD69-negative CD45RO-high memory CD4+ T cells were sorted as memory populations depleted of antigen-responding cells. HIV-1-infected adults in whom suppressive ART had been started during chronic infection were enrolled as participants. For at least 4 years, the participants' plasma HIV-1 RNA had been undetectable, below 50 copies/mL. To be included, a participant needed positive CMV serology and a CD4+ T cell count above 400 cells/uL. Before stimulation, PBMCs were isolated using density centrifugation and then depleted of CD8+ T cells. CD8-depleted PBMCs were stimulated for about 18 hours with anti-CD28/CD49d costimulation, CD40-blocking antibody and enfuvirtide to prevent new infections. Cells were sorted on a Beckman Coulter MoFlo Legacy or XDP sorter, with propidium iodide excluding dead cells. Genomic DNA was extracted using the QIAamp DNA Mini Kit for samples with more than one million cells and using the Quick-DNA Microprep Kit for all other samples.

This sample was included in a study of persistence of HIV-infected CD4 T cells (dated by TCRdb to the early 2020s). With respect to the entire study: CMV- and HIV-1 Gag-responding CD4+ T cells were isolated from ART-treated individuals so that antigen-driven clonal expansion of HIV-1-infected cells could be examined. The median time participants had been on suppressive ART was under 10 years. Peripheral blood samples of up to 180 mL were obtained at multiple time points, with the exception of two participants, for whom leukapheresis was performed at a single time point. TCRbeta sequencing assessed the clonality of all cells in each sorted population, while proviral sequencing assessed the clonality of infected cells. The TCR cluster analysis across participants included 8 participants for CMV and over 5 participants for Gag.

V is clipped by 12 bases and J by 0 bases, and the sequence between their germline boundaries is 16 bases long. Including cysteine and phenylalanine, the CDR3 has 14 amino acids. This entry keeps only the CDR3 DNA: 42 bases, framed from base 1. CDR1 and CDR2 are read off the germline V gene as KGHDR and SFDVKD. On the study overall, not on this receptor specifically: TCR oligoclonality correlated with proviral oligoclonality within the same sorted populations. TCRbeta richness in CMV- and Gag-responding cells was significantly lower than in anti-CD3/anti-CD28-responding cells; CMV-responding cells had higher oligoclonality than CD3/CD28-stimulated and Gag-responding cells. Bulk TCR analyses could not be restricted to the rare CMV-responding cells that actually carried HIV-1 proviruses. Only a small number of individuals took part in the study, and the range of antigens tested was limited. Degenerate expanded CDR3beta sequences were enriched in antigen-responding cells, suggesting convergent selection of CD4+ responses to CMV and Gag.

TCRbeta repertoires were sequenced from genomic DNA with the immunoSEQ hsTCRB assay version 4 in survey mode. For TCRbeta sequencing, genomic DNA was diluted to around 10 ng/uL, and up to 1 ug was used per sample. In the paper's pipeline: TCRbeta data analysis was done in ImmunoSeq Analyzer 3.0, and diversity was calculated on productive nucleotide rearrangements. The improved Chao index was used to estimate lower-bound TCR diversity, and the Gini coefficient was used to estimate clonality using the Immunarch R package. Different nucleotide rearrangements encoding the same CDR3beta amino acid sequence were treated as distinct clonotypes. Differential abundance analysis identified TCRbeta sequences significantly enriched in antigen-responding cells relative to anti-CD3/anti-CD28-activated cells. GLIPH2 clustered TCRs by predicted peptide-MHC specificity, both within individual participants and across merged participant data sets. Here the immuneACCESS table is served through TCRdb, limited to in-frame sequences with V and J called. Missing clones are a known gap in these copies; in checked studies unresolved V genes cover under half, and the rest lacks a known reason. V and J calls and clone size come straight from that table; D and trimming were deduced from the DNA. The sample yields 30,000 to 40,000 clones; roughly 82% were counted once. The top ten constitute approximately 20% of the sample.

Sequenced material: CD4+ T cells sorted from PBMCs after roughly 18-hour stimulation, taken from a patient who received antiretroviral therapy. The sample's cell subset or site label, in plain terms: CD40L-CD69- CD45RO-high memory CD4 T cells not responding to Gag peptides. The chain employs TRBV24-1 and TRBJ1-2, with a tentative D gene TRBD1 over 6 matching bases. The sequence derives from an adult woman with HIV who was CMV-seropositive. The CDR3 region has the sequence CAVSGTNTNYGYTF. The DNA reads as follows: TGTGCCGTTTCTGGGACAAACACTAACTATGGCTACACCTTC.